These 13 T cell receptor beta chains were all obtained from the same sample, sequenced in a study of blood T cell repertoires in COVID-19. Some clones are missing from TCRdb's copy, which holds only in-frame ones; the method was immunoSEQ multiplex PCR. The sample shows about 250,000 clones, about 87% of them seen only once. The sequenced sample consisted of PBMCs or T cells enriched from blood (not recorded which). The receptors here all came from a woman aged 30 to 39 with acute COVID-19.

The rearrangement joins TRBV7-2 to TRBJ1-5; possible D gene TRBD1, 6 bases. The CDR3 is made up of 14 amino acids. Germline CDR1 SGHTA, CDR2 FQGNSA. Trimming stripped 6 bases from V and 3 bases from J, with 12 bases between. CDR3 protein: CASSPHRANQPQHF. The DNA for the CDR3 is TGTGCCAGCAGTCCTCACAGGGCCAATCAGCCCCAGCATTTT.

The V gene is TRBV6-6, the J gene TRBJ1-3; possibly TRBD1 for D (6 bases). Germline CDR1 and CDR2: MNHNY and SVGAGI (reference sequence). The V and J ends lost 5 bases and 0 bases respectively, with 26 bases between them. The CDR3 is 20 amino acids. The CDR3 loop reads CASSRHQLGGQASSGNTIYF. The CDR3 nucleotides are TGTGCCAGCAGTCGACACCAGCTGGGGGGGCAAGCCAGCTCTGGAAACACCATATATTTT.

The chain couples TRBV6-5 to TRBJ2-3; 8 positions agree with TRBD2. Germline loops: CDR1 MNHEY, CDR2 SVGAGI. The CDR3 totals 14 residues. The J segment lost 4 bases and the V segment lost 6 bases, leaving 6 bases of the junction unmatched. The CDR3 loop is CASRRLALSDTQYF. The CDR3 bases are TGTGCCAGCAGAAGACTAGCGCTATCAGATACGCAGTATTTT.

The CDR3 region is CASSAVDRNTEAFF. The DNA for the CDR3 is TGCGCCAGCAGCGCGGTGGACAGGAACACTGAAGCTTTCTTT. The chain uses TRBV5-1 and TRBJ1-1; D is perhaps TRBD1 (6 bases). This CDR3 contains 14 residues. From germline, CDR1 is SGHRS and CDR2 YFSETQ. Deletions cut 4 bases from V and 1 base from J, with 11 bases between.

The gene calls are TRBV20-1 and TRBJ2-1, with 8 bases that match TRBD1. Germline trimming cut 3 bases from V and 8 bases from J; bases unmatched to any gene: 15. Per the germline V gene, CDR1 is DFQATT and CDR2 is SNEGSKA (reference sequence). The CDR3 spans 16 residues. CDR3 region: CSASKPGTGNIYEQFF. For the CDR3, the DNA is TGCAGTGCTAGTAAACCCGGGACAGGCAACATCTATGAGCAGTTCTTC.

About this clone: The sample contains more than one DNA sequence encoding this CDR3. This sequence joins TRBV6-5 and TRBJ2-7; 10 positions agree with TRBD1. The CDR3 contains 13 residues. The trim removed 8 bases at V and 1 base at J, leaving 2 bases unmatched. From germline, CDR1 is MNHEY and CDR2 SVGAGI. CDR3 coding DNA: TGTGCCAGCCGGGACAGGGGATCCTACGAGCAGTACTTC. Residues: CASRDRGSYEQYF.

The V gene is TRBV6-5, the J gene TRBJ1-3; D is possibly TRBD1 (5 bases). The length of the CDR3 is 14 residues. Per the germline V gene, CDR1 is MNHEY and CDR2 is SVGAGI. Trimming removed 2 bases from V and 4 bases from J, with 9 bases in between. CDR3 amino acids: CASSYAGVGNTIYF. The DNA for the CDR3 is TGTGCCAGCAGTTACGCGGGGGTGGGAAACACCATATATTTT.

Regarding this clone: The same CDR3 also results from other DNA sequences found in this sample. This chain links TRBV12-5 with TRBJ1-2; 9 positions agree with TRBD1. The germline V gene encodes CDR1 LGHNT and CDR2 FRNRAP. This CDR3 is 14 amino acids long. The J segment lost 8 bases and the V segment lost 6 bases, leaving 10 bases of the junction unmatched. The CDR3 nucleotides are TGTGCTAGTGGCCTGGGACAGGGAGTGGGGGGCTACACCTTC. This sequence encodes CASGLGQGVGGYTF.

The chain couples TRBV6-1 to TRBJ1-2; a possible D gene is TRBD1 (6 bases). The CDR3 covers 13 residues. CDR1 is MNHNS and CDR2 is SASEGT in the germline V gene. V was cut by 1 base and J by 8 bases, with 11 bases left in between. CDR3 in DNA: TGTGCCAGCAGTGAAGAACAGGGTCTCGGCTACACCTTC. This codes for CASSEEQGLGYTF.

This clone was picked up a small number of times. The rearrangement joins TRBV4-1 to TRBJ1-1; no definite D call. V lost 4 bases, J lost 7 bases, and 7 bases lay in between. The CDR3 contains 11 residues. Germline-derived CDR1 and CDR2 are MGHRA and YSYEKL. The CDR3 protein is CASSRGGEAFF. The CDR3 DNA is TGCGCCAGCAGCCGAGGTGGTGAAGCTTTCTTT.

The genes are TRBV7-8 and TRBJ1-3; TRBD1 aligns across 7 bases. The V gene's germline CDR1 is SGHVS and CDR2 FQNEAQ. Losses at the gene ends were 5 bases for V and 4 bases for J; bases not matched to a gene: 5. The CDR3 totals 14 residues. CDR3 sequence reads: CASSVGQPGNTIYF. Written as DNA, the CDR3 is TGTGCCAGCAGCGTGGGACAGCCGGGAAACACCATATATTTT.

This clone has a single count. The chain recombines TRBV6-5 with TRBJ1-6; the match to TRBD1 covers 9 bases. CDR3 length: 15 residues. The germline gives CDR1 MNHEY, CDR2 SVGAGI. V dropped 2 bases and J dropped 10; count of bases not matched to a gene: 6. Here the CDR3 reads CASSYPTGGESPLHF. In DNA, the CDR3 is TGTGCCAGCAGTTACCCGACAGGGGGTGAATCACCCCTCCACTTT.

This chain uses TRBV5-1 with TRBJ1-2; TRBD1 is a possible D gene (6 bases). Germline V lookup: CDR1 SGHRS, CDR2 YFSETQ. Trimming took off 4 bases at V and 5 bases at J, with 21 bases between the two ends. CDR3 size: 16 residues. This CDR3 is CASSRTDSRQEYGYTF. The CDR3 region has the DNA TGCGCCAGCAGCCGAACTGATTCTCGACAGGAATATGGCTACACCTTC.